This T cell receptor (beta chain) derives from a study of T cell responses to AZD1222 COVID-19 vaccine. Study-wide results and caveats: There were mostly white British donors and more females than males, and clonal diversity was possibly underestimated. Without day 14 samples, only post-peak T cell repertoires were studied. Just 5 or 6 AZD1222 recipients tested seropositive at baseline.

CDR1 is SGHAT and CDR2 is FQNNGV in the germline V gene. Deletions cut 0 bases from V and 1 base from J, with 1 base between. This CDR3 is built from 13 residues. The protocol was immunoSEQ multiplex PCR, while the TCRdb copy is restricted to in-frame clones and leaves out a portion. The repertoire holds around 80,000 clones, with more than 85% as singletons. Notes on this clone: Its antigen remains unknown.

Pooling covered second doses at about 4 or about 12 weeks. V and J are TRBV11-2 and TRBJ1-5; D uncertain. The sequence came from an adult who received the AZD1222 COVID-19 vaccine. The material sequenced was peripheral blood, taken 28 days after the second AZD1222 dose. The CDR3 protein is CASSLESNQPQHF. The DNA of the CDR3 is TGTGCCAGCAGCTTAGAAAGCAATCAGCCCCAGCATTTT.